The 5 T cell receptor beta chains presented below share a single source sample, sequenced in a study of cytomegalovirus exposure and HLA in healthy donors. The method was immunoSEQ multiplex PCR; TCRdb's version includes in-frame clones alone and lacks a portion of them. The sample holds fewer than 200,000 clones, approximately 87% seen once. The sequenced sample was PBMCs. These receptors were obtained from a woman aged 25 to 39 in good health and CMV-seronegative.

The chain links TRBV10-1 to TRBJ1-3; no firm D call. The germline CDR1 and CDR2 sequences are WNHNN and SYGVQD (reference sequence). Trimming stripped 3 bases from V and 0 bases from J, with 6 bases between. This CDR3 comprises 14 residues. CDR3 amino acids: CASSEYSSGNTIYF. The CDR3 DNA sequence: TGCGCCAGCAGTGAATACAGCTCTGGAAACACCATATATTTT.

The rearrangement joins TRBV7-2 to TRBJ1-2, with D perhaps TRBD1 (6 bases). V was cut by 7 bases and J by 4 bases, with 16 bases left in between. CDR1 and CDR2 (germline): SGHTA, FQGNSA. The CDR3 totals 14 residues. CDR3 amino acids: CASTRDIFSYGYTF. CDR3 in DNA: TGTGCCAGCACAAGGGACATATTTTCCTATGGCTACACCTTC. Drawing the rest from reference TRBV7-2 and TRBJ1-2, the complete variable domain is GAGVSQSPSNKVTEKGKDVELRCDPISGHTALYWYRQSLGQGLEFLIYFQGNSAPDKSGLPSDRFSAERTGGSVSTLTIQRTQQEDSAVYLCASTRDIFSYGYTFGSGTRLTVV.

The J gene is TRBJ2-1, the V gene TRBV6-1; tentative D call: TRBD1 (5 bases). Trimming took 1 base from V and 4 from J, leaving 14 bases between them. Germline lookup yields CDR1 MNHNS and CDR2 SASEGT. The CDR3 has 16 amino acids. The CDR3 here is CASSEDATENYNEQFF. The CDR3 region has the DNA TGTGCCAGCAGTGAAGATGCGACAGAGAATTACAATGAGCAGTTCTTC.

This clone was counted only a few times. This chain connects TRBV27 to TRBJ1-5, with TRBD1 matching over 7 bases. With V trimmed by 5 bases and J by 9 bases, 4 bases remained unmatched. CDR1 is MNHEY, CDR2 SMNVEV, per germline (reference sequence). The CDR3 is made up of 12 amino acids. The CDR3 nucleotides read TGTGCCAGCAGTCAACACAGGGGGCCCCAGCATTTT. The encoded protein is CASSQHRGPQHF.

This chain uses TRBV6-1 with TRBJ1-5, with D perhaps TRBD1 (5 bases). Trimming cost V 3 bases and J 2 bases, with 11 bases left between them. CDR1 is MNHNS, CDR2 SASEGT, per germline. The CDR3 sequence is 15 residues long. In DNA, the CDR3 is TGTGCCAGCAGTGATTCGGGGGGTCGCAATCAGCCCCAGCATTTT. This encodes CASSDSGGRNQPQHF.